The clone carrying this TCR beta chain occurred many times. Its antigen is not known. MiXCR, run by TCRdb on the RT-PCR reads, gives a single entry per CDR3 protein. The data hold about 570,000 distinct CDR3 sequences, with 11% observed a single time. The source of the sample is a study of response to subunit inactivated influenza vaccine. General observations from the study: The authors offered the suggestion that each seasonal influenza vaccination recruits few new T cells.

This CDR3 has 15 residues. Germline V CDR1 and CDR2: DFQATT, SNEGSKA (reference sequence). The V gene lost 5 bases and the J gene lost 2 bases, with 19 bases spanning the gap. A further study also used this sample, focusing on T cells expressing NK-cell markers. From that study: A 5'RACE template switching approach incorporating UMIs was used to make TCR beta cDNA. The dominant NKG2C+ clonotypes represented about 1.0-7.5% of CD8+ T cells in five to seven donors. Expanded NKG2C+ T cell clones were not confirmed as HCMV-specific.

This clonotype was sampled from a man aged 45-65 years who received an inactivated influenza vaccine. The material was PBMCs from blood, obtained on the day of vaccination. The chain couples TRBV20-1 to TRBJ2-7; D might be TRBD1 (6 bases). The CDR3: CSAPPHDRTPYEQYF. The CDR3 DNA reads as TGCAGTGCTCCCCCTCACGACAGGACTCCCTACGAGCAGTACTTC.